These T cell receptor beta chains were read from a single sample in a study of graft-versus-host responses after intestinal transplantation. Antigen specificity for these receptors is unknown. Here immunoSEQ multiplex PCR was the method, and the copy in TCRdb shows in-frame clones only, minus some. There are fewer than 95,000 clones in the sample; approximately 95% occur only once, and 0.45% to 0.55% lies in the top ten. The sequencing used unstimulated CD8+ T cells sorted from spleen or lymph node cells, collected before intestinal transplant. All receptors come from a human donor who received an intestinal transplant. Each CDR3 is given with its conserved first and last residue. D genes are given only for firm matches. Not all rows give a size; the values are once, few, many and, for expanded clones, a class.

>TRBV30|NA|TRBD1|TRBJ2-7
TGTGCCTGGAATCCGGGACAGGGGGACTACGAGCAGTACTTC
CAWNPGQGDYEQYF
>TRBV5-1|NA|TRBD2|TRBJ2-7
TGCGCCAGCAGCCTACTAGCGGGAGGAAACTACGAGCAGTACTTC
CASSLLAGGNYEQYF
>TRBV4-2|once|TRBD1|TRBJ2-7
TGTGCCAGCAGCCAAGCGGGACAGTCCTACGAGCAGTACTTC
CASSQAGQSYEQYF
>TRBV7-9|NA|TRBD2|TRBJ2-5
TGTGCCAGCAGCATTGGGGCTAGCGGGGTTCAAGAGACCCAGTACTTC
CASSIGASGVQETQYF
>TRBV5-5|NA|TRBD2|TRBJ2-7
TGTGCCAGCAGCCTGATACTAGCGGCCTTATCCTACGAGCAGTACTTC
CASSLILAALSYEQYF
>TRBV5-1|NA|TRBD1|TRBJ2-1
TGCGCCAGCAGTCCCACCGGGACAGGGGGCCATGAGCAGTTCTTC
CASSPTGTGGHEQFF
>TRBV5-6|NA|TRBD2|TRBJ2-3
TGTGCCAGCAGCCAAAAATCGACTAGCGGGCCCACTCTCACAGATACGCAGTATTTT
CASSQKSTSGPTLTDTQYF
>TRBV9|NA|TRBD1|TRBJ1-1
TGTGCCAGCAGCGAGGGACAGGACTACATGAACACTGAAGCTTTCTTT
CASSEGQDYMNTEAFF
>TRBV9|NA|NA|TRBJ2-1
TGTGCCAGCAGCGTAAGTGGGGGGGCCACTGAGCAGTTCTTC
CASSVSGGATEQFF
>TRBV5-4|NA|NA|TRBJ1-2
TGTGCCAGCAGCCTCCTGGGAGGGGGTTATGGCTACACCTTC
CASSLLGGGYGYTF